What follows is one T cell receptor beta chain and its context. No antigen is known for it. This record comes from a study of early T cells in non-severe SARS-CoV-2 infection. Study background: From unsorted whole blood, bulk RNA was sequenced, and the chains remained unpaired. Study-wide points: Database matching using VDJdb favored anti-spike CD8 responses, with private and CD4 specificities left missing.

Unique molecular identifiers were added to individual cDNA molecules. Each CDR3 protein is one row after TCRdb ran MiXCR on the 5' RACE reads. The table has 60,000 to 65,000 distinct CDR3 sequences, roughly an eighth seen once. CDR3 length equals 18 residues. V dropped 5 bases and J dropped 4; count of bases not matched to a gene: 14. Looked up from germline, CDR1 is MDHEN and CDR2 is SYDVKM. The chain joins TRBV28 to TRBJ2-1, with 10 bases lining up with TRBD2. Sequenced sample: whole blood. The sequence was collected from an adult who was a healthcare worker with PCR-confirmed SARS-CoV-2 infection or an uninfected control (not recorded which). CDR3 nucleotide sequence: TGTGCCAGCAGTACTAACCCCGGGGCTAGCGGGAGTTACAATGAGCAGTTCTTC. Its protein product is CASSTNPGASGSYNEQFF.